This T cell receptor (beta chain) was captured in a study of T cells after posttransplantation cyclophosphamide. Findings and limits, study-wide: TRB overlap between skin or GI tissue T cells and blood was limited.

Measured with immunoSEQ multiplex PCR; TCRdb has only the in-frame clones, and not every one. The table lists roughly 12,000 clones, about nine tenths of them singletons. Busulfan-fludarabine conditioning, marrow transplant, and cyclophosphamide on days +3 and +4 were administered. With respect to this clone: Its antigen is not identified.

V trimming: 0 bases; J trimming: 9 bases; junction bases outside the gene matches: 16. The length of the CDR3 is 19 residues. Germline V gives CDR1 SGHAT, CDR2 FQNNGV. This specimen consisted of PBMCs, obtained after allogeneic stem cell transplant with posttransplant cyclophosphamide. The chain uses TRBV11-2 and TRBJ1-6; 8 positions match TRBD1. The receptor's source is a female patient between 30 and 40 years old who received an allogeneic stem cell transplant from an unrelated donor, was CMV-positive, and had no GVHD. Some T cells may arise from the graft donor. The CDR3 is CASSLDRGPVGPFISPLHF. CDR3 DNA sequence: TGTGCCAGCAGCTTAGACAGGGGGCCTGTCGGACCATTTATTTCACCCCTCCACTTT.